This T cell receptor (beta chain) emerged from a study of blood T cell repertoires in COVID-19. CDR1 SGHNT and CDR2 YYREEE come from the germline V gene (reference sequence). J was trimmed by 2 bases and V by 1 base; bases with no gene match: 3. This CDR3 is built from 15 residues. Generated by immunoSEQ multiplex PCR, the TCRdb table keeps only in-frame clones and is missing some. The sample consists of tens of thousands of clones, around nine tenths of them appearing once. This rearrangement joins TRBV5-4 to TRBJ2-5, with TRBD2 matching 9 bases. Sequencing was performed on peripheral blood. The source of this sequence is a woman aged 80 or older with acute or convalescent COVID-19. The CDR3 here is CASSLLAGGQETQYF. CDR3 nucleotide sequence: TGTGCCAGCAGCTTGTTGGCGGGAGGGCAAGAGACCCAGTACTTC.